This T cell receptor beta chain was sequenced in a study of T cell repertoires in cytomegalovirus infection. Study overall: Matching HLA type and CMV infection were both indicated by public TCR beta signatures.

In germline, CDR1 is SGHTA, CDR2 FQGNSA. CDR3 length: 14 amino acids. Trimming took off 2 bases at V and 7 bases at J, with 14 bases between the two ends. TCRdb recomputed calls from the reads with MiXCR, one row per CDR3 protein. Of 150,000 to 200,000 distinct CDR3 sequences listed, 14% are singletons. This clonotype came up many times. Its antigen is unknown. Findings of the study overall: HLA-C-restricted CMV-specific TCR beta clonotypes were dominant in the ex vivo response.

The chain employs TRBV7-2 and TRBJ1-2; possibly TRBD1 for D (6 bases). This clonotype was obtained from a human donor in good health (CMV status not recorded). Some clones in this sample may be carry-over from other donors' samples. The sample consisted of PBMCs. CDR3 region: CASSLRVGGAGYTF. The CDR3 nucleotides read TGTGCCAGCAGCTTACGCGTGGGGGGCGCTGGCTACACCTTC. The whole variable domain, remainder taken from reference TRBV7-2 and TRBJ1-2, is GAGVSQSPSNKVTEKGKDVELRCDPISGHTALYWYRQSLGQGLEFLIYFQGNSAPDKSGLPSDRFSAERTGGSVSTLTIQRTQQEDSAVYLCASSLRVGGAGYTFGSGTRLTVV.